This T cell receptor (beta chain) was recovered during a study of blood T cell repertoires in COVID-19. On the study more broadly: Sites in the United States, Italy and Spain provided acute and convalescent COVID-19 samples. T cells, B-cell-depleted T cells, or PBMCs supplied cDNA or gDNA.

To note about this clone: Other DNA sequences in the sample encode the same CDR3.

Measured with immunoSEQ multiplex PCR; TCRdb has only the in-frame clones, and not every one. The sample has some 320,000 clones; about 91% are singletons. The TCR originated in a woman in her twenties or thirties who had recovered from COVID-19. The sequenced sample was peripheral blood.

This CDR3 reads CASSAGYEQYF. CDR3 in DNA: TGTGCCAGCAGTGCAGGGTACGAGCAGTACTTC. The chain employs TRBV25-1 and TRBJ2-7; the D gene is possibly TRBD1 (5 bases). The CDR3 runs to 11 residues. V dropped 4 bases and J dropped 4 bases, with 5 bases sitting between them. Germline V gene sequence: CDR1 MGHDK, CDR2 SYGVNS.